The 28 T cell receptor beta chains below all came from one sample that was sequenced in a study of T cells in Graves' hyperthyroidism and ophthalmopathy. Amplification of TCR beta CDR3 regions was performed using RNA transcripts as template. HTBI primers drove first-round RT-PCR of the TCR CDR3. In TCRdb, the multiplex PCR reads were re-called with MiXCR into one record per CDR3 protein. The data show around 600,000 distinct CDR3 sequences, more than 15% seen once. Specimen: blood. The receptors were gathered from a woman between 25 and 40 years old with Graves' hyperthyroidism.

Note on this clonotype: A much larger clone differs from this one at a single base, so this may be a read error. V is TRBV7-2 and J is TRBJ2-2; D not resolved. V shed 5 bases and J shed 3 bases, with 16 bases lying between them. In germline, CDR1 is SGHTA, CDR2 FQGNSA. This CDR3 is 16 amino acids long. DNA for the CDR3: TGTGCCAGCAGCCCCGCGCAATCCCCCGACACCGGGGAGCTGTTTTTT. Protein sequence: CASSPAQSPDTGELFF. Drawing the rest from reference TRBV7-2 and TRBJ2-2, the complete variable domain is GAGVSQSPSNKVTEKGKDVELRCDPISGHTALYWYRQSLGQGLEFLIYFQGNSAPDKSGLPSDRFSAERTGGSVSTLTIQRTQQEDSAVYLCASSPAQSPDTGELFFGEGSRLTVL.

The gene calls are TRBV7-9 and TRBJ2-1; the D gene is possibly TRBD2 (5 bases). Matching the DNA end better, TRBJ2-7 makes the J call doubtful. Germline V CDR1 and CDR2: SEHNR, FQNEAQ (reference sequence). The CDR3 runs 16 residues. The CDR3 spells CASSLGRGPSYNEQYF. In DNA, the CDR3 is TGTGCCAGCAGCTTAGGACGCGGGCCCTCCTACAATGAGCAGTACTTC.

The rearrangement uses TRBV6-1 and TRBJ2-1; TRBD2 is a possible D gene (6 bases). V was cut by 7 bases and J by 0 bases, with 13 bases left in between. The germline CDR1 and CDR2 sequences are MNHNS and SASEGT. This CDR3 has 15 amino acids. CDR3 loop: CASTRLGRSYNEQFF. As DNA, the CDR3 is TGTGCCAGCACCAGACTAGGGCGCTCCTACAATGAGCAGTTCTTC.

This clonotype was observed at least ten times. V gene TRBV12-3 or TRBV12-4 combines with J gene TRBJ2-1; no clear D gene. The V gene lost 5 bases and the J gene lost 8 bases, with 13 bases spanning the gap. CDR3 length: 13 residues. The CDR3 here is CASSERARDEQFF. For the CDR3, the DNA is TGTGCCAGCAGTGAACGGGCGAGAGATGAGCAGTTCTTC.

The CDR3 sequence: CATWTGGQEQYF. DNA of the CDR3: TGTGCCACATGGACAGGGGGCCAAGAGCAGTACTTC. V and J are TRBV6-2 or TRBV6-3 and TRBJ2-7, with TRBD1 matching 11 bases. The ends lost 10 bases at V and 7 bases at J; junction bases unmatched: 6. The CDR3 consists of 12 residues. Per the germline V gene, CDR1 is MNHEY and CDR2 is SVGEGT.

There are a few counts of this clonotype. The chain uses TRBV6-4 and TRBJ1-1; D is ambiguous. This CDR3 is 15 amino acids long. V lost 5 bases and J lost 2, with 15 bases in between. Germline CDR1 is MRHNA and CDR2 is SNTAGT. CDR3 loop: CASSQSANLNTEAFF. CDR3 DNA sequence: TGTGCCAGCAGTCAGAGCGCGAATCTCAACACTGAAGCTTTCTTT.

This clonotype was seen just once. J is TRBJ2-3 and V is TRBV11-2, with a weak D call TRBD1 (7 bases). This CDR3 has 16 amino acids. The ends were cut back, 3 bases at V and 4 bases at J, with 17 bases in the middle. Germline V lookup: CDR1 SGHAT, CDR2 FQNNGV. CDR3: CASSLTGRTVADTQYF. CDR3 in DNA: TGTGCCAGCAGCTTGACAGGGAGGACCGTGGCAGATACGCAGTATTTT.

At least ten counts were recorded for this clonotype. V usage is TRBV6-1 and J usage is TRBJ1-4; TRBD1 matches 8 bases. The CDR3 contains 17 residues. After removal of 5 bases from V and 0 bases from J, the junction contained 8 bases not matched to a gene. Germline lookup yields CDR1 MNHNS and CDR2 SASEGT. The CDR3 reads CASSSGTGVPTNEKLFF. The CDR3 coding sequence is TGTGCCAGCAGTTCCGGGACAGGAGTTCCAACTAATGAAAAACTGTTTTTT.

This clonotype was counted at least ten times. This sequence joins TRBV6-5 and TRBJ2-1; D is uncertain. CDR3 length equals 17 residues. Trimming pared 0 bases from V and 4 bases from J, leaving 16 bases between. Germline V gene sequence: CDR1 MNHEY, CDR2 SVGAGI. The CDR3 sequence: CASSYSISSDLYNEQFF. DNA for the CDR3: TGTGCCAGCAGTTACTCGATTTCGTCAGACCTATACAATGAGCAGTTCTTC.

This clonotype was picked up a small number of times. V and J are TRBV4-3 and TRBJ2-1; D possibly corresponds to TRBD1 (6 bases). Germline V gene lookup returns CDR1 LGHNA and CDR2 YSLEER. CDR3 size: 16 residues. V was trimmed by 8 bases and J by 0 bases, leaving 17 bases between them. CDR3 amino acids: CASRGAGASSYNEQFF. The CDR3 nucleotides read TGCGCCAGCCGAGGGGCAGGGGCGAGCTCCTACAATGAGCAGTTCTTC.

This chain joins TRBV6-1 and TRBJ1-6, with 12 bases that match TRBD1. Unmatched junction bases numbered 5, after V lost 1 base and J lost 10 bases. Germline V gene data show CDR1 as MNHNS and CDR2 as SASEGT. This CDR3 has 16 amino acids. CDR3 residues: CASSEEAGTGGSPLHF. DNA for the CDR3: TGTGCCAGCAGTGAAGAGGCCGGGACAGGGGGCTCACCCCTCCACTTT.

This clonotype has ten or more counts. The V gene is TRBV20-1, the J gene TRBJ2-7; 9 bases fit TRBD2. This CDR3 region has 14 residues. Germline V gene sequence: CDR1 DFQATT, CDR2 SNEGSKA (reference sequence). After removal of 7 bases from V and 1 base from J, the junction contained 8 bases not matched to a gene. The CDR3 here is CSVTLAGRSYEQYF. For the CDR3, the DNA is TGCAGTGTTACCCTAGCGGGAAGGTCCTACGAGCAGTACTTC.

This clonotype was seen at least ten times. V usage is TRBV11-3 and J usage is TRBJ2-1, with D tentatively TRBD1 (6 bases). Trimming stripped 5 bases from V and 4 bases from J, with 9 bases between. Per the germline V gene, CDR1 is SGHNT and CDR2 is YENEEA. The CDR3 covers 13 residues. The CDR3 loop reads CASSGGGYNEQFF. In nucleotides, the CDR3 is TGTGCCAGCAGCGGGGGCGGGTACAATGAGCAGTTCTTC.

The chain combines TRBV9 with TRBJ2-1; D ambiguous. This CDR3 comprises 15 residues. Germline values: CDR1 SGDLS, CDR2 YYNGEE. V was shortened by 0 bases and J by 0 bases, with 7 bases between the two germline ends. As DNA, the CDR3 is TGTGCCAGCAGCGTAGGGCAGAGCTCCTACAATGAGCAGTTCTTC. Translated: CASSVGQSSYNEQFF.

V gene TRBV6-9 combines with J gene TRBJ1-2; 11 bases map to TRBD1. The CDR3 runs to 15 residues. V was pared by 3 bases and J by 4 bases, with 4 bases of the junction left unmatched. Germline V gene data show CDR1 as MNHGY and CDR2 as SVAAGI. The CDR3 sequence is CASSYTGTGGYGYTF. CDR3 nucleotides: TGTGCCAGCAGTTACACCGGGACAGGGGGCTATGGCTACACCTTC.

Comment on this clonotype: At one boundary the junction diverges from the germline segment, which might be a read error. The chain uses TRBV20-1 and TRBJ1-1, with a possible D match to TRBD1 (5 bases). The CDR3 contains 13 residues. CDR1 is DFQATT and CDR2 is SNEGSKA in the germline V gene (reference sequence). As DNA, the CDR3 is TGCAGTGCTAGTCCCAGGGTGAACGCTGAAGCTTTCTTT. It codes for CSASPRVNAEAFF.

This clonotype was detected many times. V usage is TRBV6-2 or TRBV6-3 and J usage is TRBJ2-1, with a tentative D call TRBD2 (6 bases). The CDR3 consists of 16 residues. Trimming removed 7 bases from V and 8 bases from J, with 24 bases in between. CDR1 is MNHEY and CDR2 is SVGEGT in the germline V gene. The CDR3 here is CASKQAAEAGMHEQFF. The CDR3 DNA is TGTGCCAGCAAACAGGCAGCCGAGGCGGGAATGCATGAGCAGTTCTTC.

The chain joins TRBV25-1 to TRBJ2-1, with D unclear. CDR1 is MGHDK and CDR2 is SYGVNS in the germline V gene. The CDR3 has 12 amino acids. With 1 base removed from V and 7 bases from J, the gap between germline ends came to 5 bases. The CDR3 bases are TGTGCCAGCAGTGAATGGGTAAATGAGCAGTTCTTC. Its translation is CASSEWVNEQFF.

This clonotype was counted many times. The V and J genes are TRBV6-5 and TRBJ2-5; D possibly uses TRBD1 or TRBD2 (5 bases each). Between the trimmed V and J ends, which lost 2 bases and 4 bases, there was a span of 14 bases. Germline values: CDR1 MNHEY, CDR2 SVGAGI. The CDR3 loop spans 15 amino acids. CDR3 nucleotide sequence: TGTGCCAGCAGTTACGAAGGCGGTGGGGGAGAGACCCAGTACTTC. Translation: CASSYEGGGGETQYF.

Only a few counts were recorded for this clonotype. The J gene is TRBJ2-4, the V gene TRBV12-3 or TRBV12-4, with TRBD1 matching over 8 bases. The CDR3 spans 16 residues. V dropped 2 bases and J dropped 3; count of bases not matched to a gene: 6. The CDR3 reads CASSLRQGIVKNIQYF. DNA for the CDR3: TGTGCCAGCAGTTTACGACAGGGGATAGTCAAAAACATTCAGTACTTC.

Many counts were recorded for this clonotype. The rearrangement uses TRBV20-1 and TRBJ1-2; D unclear. Trimming cost V 0 bases and J 4 bases, with 9 bases left between them. CDR3 length: 13 amino acids. Looked up from germline, CDR1 is DFQATT and CDR2 is SNEGSKA (reference sequence). The CDR3, as DNA: TGCAGTGCTAGAGATACTCGGAGCTATGGCTACACCTTC. It specifies CSARDTRSYGYTF.

Of note for this clonotype: The junction and the germline gene differ at one end; a read error may be behind it. V and J are TRBV7-9 and TRBJ2-7, with D uncertain. Per germline, CDR1 SEHNR and CDR2 FQNEAQ (reference sequence). The CDR3 runs to 11 residues. The CDR3 loop reads CASSITYKQYF. In DNA, the CDR3 is TGTGCCAGCAGCATCACCTACAAGCAATACTTC.

This clonotype has ten or more counts. The chain has TRBV27 and TRBJ1-2; D is undetermined. Germline-derived CDR1 and CDR2 are MNHEY and SMNVEV (reference sequence). Trimming took 3 bases from V and 4 from J, leaving 9 bases between them. This CDR3 is 13 amino acids long. In nucleotides, the CDR3 is TGTGCCAGCAGTTTCGATGGATCCTATGGCTACACCTTC. Translated: CASSFDGSYGYTF.

The chain employs TRBV6-1 and TRBJ2-2; D unresolved. There are 16 residues in the CDR3. Between the trimmed V and J ends, which lost 0 bases and 5 bases, there was a span of 13 bases. Looked up from germline, CDR1 is MNHNS and CDR2 is SASEGT. As DNA, the CDR3 is TGTGCCAGCAGTGAAGCGCGATTGACCGGGACCGGGGAGCTGTTTTTT. Amino acids: CASSEARLTGTGELFF.

The rearrangement links TRBV20-1 to TRBJ2-7; 7 positions match TRBD1. J lost 9 bases, V lost 3 bases, and 17 bases had no gene match. The germline gives CDR1 DFQATT, CDR2 SNEGSKA (reference sequence). There are 15 residues in the CDR3. The CDR3 DNA reads as TGCAGTGCTAGGCCTTCCGTAGGACAGGTAACTGGGCAGTACTTC. This encodes CSARPSVGQVTGQYF.

The V and J genes are TRBV7-2 and TRBJ2-7; D is perhaps TRBD1 or TRBD2 (5 bases each). The CDR3 is 15 amino acids. Trimming shortened V by 1 base and J by 2 bases, and 12 bases separated the two germline ends. Germline V gene sequence: CDR1 SGHTA, CDR2 FQGNSA. CDR3 amino acids: CASSLGGSFAYEQYF. CDR3 nucleotide sequence: TGTGCCAGCAGCTTAGGGGGGAGTTTCGCCTACGAGCAGTACTTC.

This clonotype was recorded at least ten times. V is TRBV7-9 and J is TRBJ2-5; D not resolved. The length of the CDR3 is 12 residues. CDR1 and CDR2 from the germline V gene are SEHNR and FQNEAQ (reference sequence). Deletions cut 5 bases from V and 7 bases from J, with 11 bases between. The CDR3 loop is CASSPELSTQYF. The CDR3 coding sequence is TGTGCCAGCAGCCCCGAGCTCTCGACCCAGTACTTC.

Concerning this clonotype: This could be a read error, since a much larger clone is one nucleotide away. The rearrangement joins TRBV3-1 to TRBJ2-1; no reliable D call. The CDR3 extends over 14 amino acids. CDR1 and CDR2 (germline): LGHDT, YNNKEL (reference sequence). V lost 2 bases, J lost 5 bases, and 10 bases lay in between. The CDR3 region has the DNA TGTGCCAGCAGCCAAATCGGACGGAACAATGAGCAGTTCTTC. Its translation: CASSQIGRNNEQFF.